The present entry profiles one T cell receptor (beta chain) with its context. Its antigen specificity is not known. Base qualities are not recorded, but no much larger clone differs from it by a single base. The CDR3 holds 15 amino acids from the cysteine to the phenylalanine. The kept DNA is CDR3 alone, 45 bases in frame from the first base. Relative to germline, V is missing 2 bases and J is missing 6 bases, with 5 bases of the junction outside any gene match. CDR1 and CDR2 are read off the germline V gene (reference sequence) as LGHDT and YNNKEL. The data were produced on an Illumina HiSeq 2500. Quantitative 5'-RACE with molecular barcodes was used to prepare TCR beta libraries. Per the authors' processing: A new computational method based on a probabilistic model of VDJ rearrangement was used to identify disease-linked TCR variants. Through fastp at Q25 and MiXCR, TCRdb rebuilt clones from the public reads, retaining in-frame beta chains. Each record represents a unique CDR3 protein, reported with the most common genes and DNA among its rows. The V and J calls were determined by TCRdb, not by the authors. The sample table contains under 550,000 distinct CDR3 sequences; only one count was recorded for 26% of them. The ten most abundant clones make up 0.75% to 0.9% of the sample.

The data originate from a study of CD8 T cells in ankylosing spondylitis (dated by TCRdb to the late 2010s). In the study overall: The study set out to find disease-linked TCR variants by profiling T cell receptor beta repertoires in ankylosing spondylitis patients and healthy donors. The full study cohort was made up of 25 ankylosing spondylitis patients and 108 healthy donors. Peripheral blood samples were taken, and synovial fluid was additionally collected from ankylosing spondylitis patients.

Study-wide conclusions, independent of this receptor: The disease-linked clones were reported to be significantly enriched in matched synovial fluid samples from ankylosing spondylitis patients. A TCR beta motif made up of several highly homologous amino acid variants appeared to be characteristic of blood from ankylosing spondylitis patients. Some TCR beta motif variants had previously been reported in synovial fluid and blood of reactive arthritis patients, which suggested common disease-initiation mechanisms. A CD8+ phenotype was shown by the disease-linked clones, which were found at relatively low frequencies in peripheral blood.

The V and J genes are TRBV3-1 and TRBJ2-7, and 12 junctional nucleotides match TRBD1. The receptor was derived from a male donor with ankylosing spondylitis. Sequencing was performed on blood, either unsorted or a sorted T cell fraction (not recorded which). The nucleotide sequence is TGTGCCAGCAGCCAACACGGGACAGGGGGCGGCGAGCAGTACTTC. Its product reads: CASSQHGTGGGEQYF.